The T cell receptor beta chain under discussion was sequenced for a study of CD8 T cells in ankylosing spondylitis. TCRdb re-called the 5' RACE reads with MiXCR, one entry per CDR3 protein. The sample holds 200,000 to 300,000 distinct CDR3 sequences, around 10% seen once. This clonotype was detected ten times or more. Its target is unknown. Points from the study as a whole: In ankylosing spondylitis patients, matched synovial fluid reportedly showed significant enrichment of disease-linked clones. Reports of some motif variants in reactive arthritis synovial fluid and blood predate this one. Within ankylosing spondylitis blood, a TCR beta motif made up of under 10 highly homologous variants appeared to be characteristic. Disease-linked clones had a CD8+ phenotype and relatively low frequency in peripheral blood.

With 4 bases clipped from V and 7 bases from J, the junction kept 12 bases outside the gene matches. CDR1 SGHRS and CDR2 YFSETQ come from the germline V gene. This CDR3 has 15 residues. This TCR was sampled from a male donor with ankylosing spondylitis or in good health (not recorded which). This chain connects TRBV5-1 to TRBJ1-1; 8 positions agree with TRBD1. Sequencing was done on a sample of blood, either unsorted or a sorted T cell fraction (not recorded which). CDR3 DNA: TGCGCCAGCAGCACCATGCAGGGGGCGAGTGTTGAAGCTTTCTTT. Its protein product is CASSTMQGASVEAFF.